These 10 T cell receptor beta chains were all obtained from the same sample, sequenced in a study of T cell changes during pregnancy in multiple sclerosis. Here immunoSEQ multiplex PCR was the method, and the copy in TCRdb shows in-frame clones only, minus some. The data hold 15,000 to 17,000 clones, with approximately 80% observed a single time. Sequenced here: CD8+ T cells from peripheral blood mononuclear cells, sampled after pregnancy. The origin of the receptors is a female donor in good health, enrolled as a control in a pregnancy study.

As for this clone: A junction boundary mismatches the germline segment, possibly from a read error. The CDR3 sequence: CASSLARGGDTEAFF. CDR3 DNA sequence: TGTGCCAGCAGCCTAGCTAGGGGAGGCGACACTGAAGCTTTCTTT. The rearrangement uses TRBV7-9 and TRBJ1-1; D is possibly TRBD1 (5 bases). CDR1 is SEHNR, CDR2 FQNEAQ, per germline (reference sequence). The CDR3 consists of 15 residues.

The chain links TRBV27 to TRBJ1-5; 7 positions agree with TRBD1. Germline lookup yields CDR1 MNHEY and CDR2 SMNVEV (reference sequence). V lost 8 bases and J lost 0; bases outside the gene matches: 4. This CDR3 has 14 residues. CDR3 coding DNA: TGTGCCAGCGCCGGACAGGCTAGCAATCAGCCCCAGCATTTT. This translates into CASAGQASNQPQHF.

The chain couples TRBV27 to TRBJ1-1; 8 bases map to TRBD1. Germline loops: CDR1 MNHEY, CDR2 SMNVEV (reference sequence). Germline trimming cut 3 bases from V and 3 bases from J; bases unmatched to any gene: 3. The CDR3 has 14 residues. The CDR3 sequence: CASSLTGAYTEAFF. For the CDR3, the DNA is TGTGCCAGCAGTTTGACAGGGGCCTACACTGAAGCTTTCTTT.

This CDR3 is CASSQSGTDKYYEQYF. In DNA form, the CDR3 reads TGCGCCAGCAGCCAGTCGGGGACAGATAAGTACTACGAGCAGTACTTC. The V call is TRBV4-1, the J call TRBJ2-7, with TRBD1 identical over 7 bases. This CDR3 is built from 16 residues. Germline V gene data show CDR1 as MGHRA and CDR2 as YSYEKL. Trimming took 3 bases from V and 3 from J; bases not matched to a gene: 11.

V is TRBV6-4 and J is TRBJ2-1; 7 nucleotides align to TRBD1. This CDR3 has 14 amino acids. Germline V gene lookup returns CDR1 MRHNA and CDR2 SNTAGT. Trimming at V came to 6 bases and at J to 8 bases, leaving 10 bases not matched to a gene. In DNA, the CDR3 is TGTGCCAGCAGCCACAGGGGTGATGAGGATGAGCAGTTCTTC. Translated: CASSHRGDEDEQFF.

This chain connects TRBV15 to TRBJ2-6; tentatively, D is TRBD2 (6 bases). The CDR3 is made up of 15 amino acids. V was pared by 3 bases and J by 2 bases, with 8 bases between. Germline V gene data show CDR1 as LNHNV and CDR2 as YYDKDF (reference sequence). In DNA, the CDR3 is TGTGCCACCAGCAGCGCGGGGACTGGGGCCAACGTCCTGACTTTC. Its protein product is CATSSAGTGANVLTF.

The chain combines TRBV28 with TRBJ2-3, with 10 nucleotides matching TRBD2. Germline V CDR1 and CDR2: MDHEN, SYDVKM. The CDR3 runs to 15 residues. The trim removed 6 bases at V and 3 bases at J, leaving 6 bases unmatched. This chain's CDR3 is CASSLTSGSTDTQYF. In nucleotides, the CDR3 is TGTGCCAGCAGCCTGACTAGCGGGTCTACAGATACGCAGTATTTT.

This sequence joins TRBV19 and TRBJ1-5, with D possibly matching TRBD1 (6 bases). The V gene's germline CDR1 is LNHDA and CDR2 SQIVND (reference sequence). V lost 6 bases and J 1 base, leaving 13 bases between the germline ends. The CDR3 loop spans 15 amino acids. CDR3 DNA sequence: TGTGCCAGTAGAACCCAACAGGGAAGCAATCAGCCCCAGCATTTT. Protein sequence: CASRTQQGSNQPQHF.

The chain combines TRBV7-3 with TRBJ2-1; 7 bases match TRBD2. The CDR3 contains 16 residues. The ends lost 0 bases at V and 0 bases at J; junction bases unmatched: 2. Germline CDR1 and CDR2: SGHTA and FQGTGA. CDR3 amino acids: CASSLTSGVSYNEQFF. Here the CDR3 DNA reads TGTGCCAGCAGCTTAACGAGCGGGGTCTCCTACAATGAGCAGTTCTTC.

The DNA for the CDR3 is TGTGCCAGCAGCTTAGGCCTAGCGGGGGGCGGTAGCCAGCAGTACTTC. It specifies CASSLGLAGGGSQQYF. The V gene is TRBV11-2, the J gene TRBJ2-7, with 11 bases matching TRBD2. Germline V lookup: CDR1 SGHAT, CDR2 FQNNGV. The CDR3 totals 16 residues. With 1 base clipped from V and 8 bases from J, the junction kept 10 bases outside the gene matches. Complete variable domain (other parts from reference TRBV11-2 and TRBJ2-7): EAGVAQSPRYKIIEKRQSVAFWCNPISGHATLYWYQQILGQGPKLLIQFQNNGVVDDSQLPKDRFSAERLKGVDSTLKIQPAKLEDSAVYLCASSLGLAGGGSQQYFGPGTRLTVT.